This T cell receptor (beta chain) was found in a study of shared clonotypes between healthy human individuals. Per the study methods: ImmunoSEQ output held junction-only sequences without quality scores, so filtering differed. Data came from immunoSEQ multiplex PCR; TCRdb stores just in-frame clones and leaves some out. V and J calls and clone size are given by that table; D and trimming were obtained from the DNA. The sample holds about 2.1 million clones, about 94% seen once. The germline V gene encodes CDR1 SQVTM and CDR2 ANQGSEA. CDR3 length: 14 amino acids. Trimming removed 5 bases from V and 7 bases from J, with 18 bases in between. CD45RO-negative, CCR7-positively selected cells formed the naive CD8 fraction, excluding terminally differentiated effector memory CD45RA+ cells. Nashville, Tennessee was home to all donors, each a Caucasian adult.

The chain carries TRBV29-1 and TRBJ1-5; D gene uncertain. The sample comprised naive CD8+ T cells from PBMCs. The receptor was derived from a man aged 18-30 years in good health. Some clones in this sample may be carry-over from other donors' samples. CDR3 DNA sequence: TGCAGCGTTCTTGGGGTTACGGCTGGACAGCCCCAGCATTTT. It codes for CSVLGVTAGQPQHF.